The 13 T cell receptor beta chains in this list originate from one sample, sequenced in a study of identical twins. A single record per CDR3 protein comes from TCRdb applying MiXCR to the 5' RACE reads. The sample lists fewer than 250,000 distinct CDR3 sequences, roughly 7.5% occurring once. These same records also appear under a second study, on yellow fever vaccine responses in identical twins.

Input material: CD8+ T cells sorted from blood. These receptors all stem from a woman in her late teens or twenties in good health.

About this clonotype: At one boundary the junction diverges from the germline segment, which might be a read error. The rearrangement uses TRBV5-6 and TRBJ2-1; 9 bases match TRBD2. Germline V gives CDR1 SGHDT, CDR2 YYEEEE. The length of the CDR3 is 16 residues. CDR3 nucleotide sequence: TGTGCCATCAGCCCCGGGCCTAGCGGGATGTACAATGAGCAGTTCTTC. Its translation is CAISPGPSGMYNEQFF.

This clonotype was counted between two and nine times. This chain links TRBV7-9 with TRBJ2-5, with D possibly TRBD2 on 6 matching bases. This CDR3 contains 14 residues. V was trimmed by 2 bases and J by 4 bases, leaving 11 bases between them. The germline gives CDR1 SEHNR, CDR2 FQNEAQ (reference sequence). CDR3 residues: CASSLLRGGETQYF. CDR3 sequence (DNA): TGTGCCAGCAGCTTACTTCGGGGAGGAGAGACCCAGTACTTC.

In this sample, this clonotype turned up many times. The chain combines TRBV10-3 with TRBJ2-3; D is uncertain. The germline V and J ends were trimmed by 4 bases and 6 bases, with 8 bases remaining between them. Germline lookup yields CDR1 ENHRY and CDR2 SYGVKD. CDR3 length equals 12 residues. The CDR3, as DNA: TGTGCCATCAGTGCTTCTGGGGATACGCAGTATTTT. Its protein product is CAISASGDTQYF.

The chain has TRBV29-1 and TRBJ2-1; TRBD1 agrees at 8 bases. CDR1 is SQVTM and CDR2 is ANQGSEA in the germline V gene. The CDR3 has 16 residues. Trimming cost V 1 base and J 0 bases; bases outside gene matches: 5. The CDR3 loop is CSVEGNRGSSYNEQFF. CDR3 bases: TGCAGCGTTGAAGGGAACAGGGGGAGCTCCTACAATGAGCAGTTCTTC.

This clonotype was recorded a few times. The V gene is TRBV20-1, the J gene TRBJ2-5, with a tentative D call TRBD2 (5 bases). Trimming removed 6 bases at V and 2 bases at J, with 19 bases between. Germline V gene lookup returns CDR1 DFQATT and CDR2 SNEGSKA (reference sequence). This CDR3 comprises 15 residues. In DNA, the CDR3 is TGCAGTGCCAATGACGGGGATAGAACACAAGAGACCCAGTACTTC. Amino acids: CSANDGDRTQETQYF.

The V call is TRBV5-8, the J call TRBJ2-3, with 10 bases identical to TRBD2. CDR3 length equals 17 residues. CDR1 is SGHTS and CDR2 is YDEGEE in the germline V gene. V trimming: 5 bases; J trimming: 2 bases; junction bases outside the gene matches: 11. The CDR3 DNA reads as TGTGCCAGCAGTCACATGGGGACTAGCGAATACACAGATACGCAGTATTTT. Protein product: CASSHMGTSEYTDTQYF.

This clonotype was seen repeatedly, ten times or more. This rearrangement joins TRBV10-3 to TRBJ2-1; D perhaps matches TRBD1 (6 bases). This CDR3 comprises 15 residues. The V gene's germline CDR1 is ENHRY and CDR2 SYGVKD. V dropped 6 bases and J dropped 6 bases, with 18 bases sitting between them. DNA of the CDR3: TGTGCCATCAGCGAGGGGGACCGCGAGACCAATGAGCAGTTCTTC. It specifies CAISEGDRETNEQFF.

At least ten counts were recorded for this clonotype. This rearrangement joins TRBV12-3 or TRBV12-4 to TRBJ2-1; D is perhaps TRBD1 or TRBD2 (5 bases each). V lost 5 bases and J 0 bases, leaving 23 bases between the germline ends. CDR3 length: 19 amino acids. The CDR3 sequence: CASSLFGERGSRSYNEQFF. In nucleotides, the CDR3 is TGTGCCAGCAGTCTCTTTGGAGAGAGGGGCTCCCGCTCCTACAATGAGCAGTTCTTC.

At least ten counts were recorded for this clonotype. The chain employs TRBV2 and TRBJ2-2, with a tentative D call TRBD2 (5 bases). Germline-derived CDR1 and CDR2 are SNHLY and FYNNEI. Deletions cut 2 bases from V and 7 bases from J, with 23 bases between. The CDR3 consists of 18 residues. The DNA for the CDR3 is TGTGCCAGCAGTGAATTTGTAGGGCCGGTCCCCGCGGGCGGGGAGCTGTTTTTT. Amino acids: CASSEFVGPVPAGGELFF.

This chain uses TRBV12-3 or TRBV12-4 with TRBJ2-7; no definite D call. The germline V and J ends were trimmed by 2 bases and 0 bases, with 8 bases remaining between them. The CDR3 spans 14 residues. CDR3 coding DNA: TGTGCCAGCAGTTTATCCGAGAGCTCCTACGAGCAGTACTTC. Its translation: CASSLSESSYEQYF.

V is TRBV7-6 and J is TRBJ1-4; no firm D call. V lost 1 base to trimming and J lost 3 bases, with 9 bases between them. Germline V gene lookup returns CDR1 SGHVS and CDR2 FNYEAQ. The CDR3 totals 15 residues. Here the CDR3 reads CASSLEGQPNEKLFF. In nucleotides, the CDR3 is TGTGCCAGCAGCTTAGAGGGCCAGCCTAATGAAAAACTGTTTTTT.

The J gene is TRBJ2-7, the V gene TRBV6-7, with no clear D. Being an ORF, TRBV6-7 has a function that is uncertain. V lost 6 bases to trimming and J lost 4 bases, with 7 bases between them. The CDR3 contains 11 residues. The CDR3 spells CASRRNYEQYV. The CDR3 DNA sequence: TGTGCCAGCAGGCGAAATTACGAGCAGTACGTC.

This rearrangement joins TRBV7-9 to TRBJ2-1, with no clear D. The CDR3 spans 16 residues. Trimming pared 5 bases from V and 0 bases from J, leaving 14 bases between. Germline values: CDR1 SEHNR, CDR2 FQNEAQ (reference sequence). Here the CDR3 DNA reads TGTGCCAGCAGCGGAGTAGCTGCCAGCTCCTACAATGAGCAGTTCTTC. Encoded protein: CASSGVAASSYNEQFF.